The rows below give T cell receptor beta chains drawn from one sample of a study of T cells in localized non-small cell lung cancer. Sequencing used immunoSEQ multiplex PCR; TCRdb keeps in-frame clones, though not all of them. The profile covers 70,000 to 75,000 clones, with about 88% appearing a single time and 1% to 1.5% taken by the ten largest. Specimen: peripheral blood, collected before any cancer treatment. The receptors derive from a female donor older than 55 with stage I lung adenocarcinoma. Each CDR3 is given with its conserved first and last residue. A D gene is named only where the DNA matches it firmly. Only some rows state a clone size, as once, few, many or a class for expanded clones.

v_call: TRBV7-7; cdr3_length: 16; d_call: TRBD2; clone_size: .; j_call: TRBJ2-1; cdr3_nt: TGTGCCAGCAGCCCTCAACTAGCGAGCTCCTACAATGAGCAGTTCTTC; cdr3_aa: CASSPQLASSYNEQFF
v_call: TRBV6-1; cdr3_length: 15; d_call: .; clone_size: once; j_call: TRBJ1-5; cdr3_nt: TGTGCCAGCAGTGAGAGCAGGGGCGCGGGGCAGCCCCAGCATTTT; cdr3_aa: CASSESRGAGQPQHF
v_call: TRBV10-3; cdr3_length: 12; d_call: .; clone_size: .; j_call: TRBJ2-5; cdr3_nt: TGTGCCATCAGTGACCGCGCGGAGACCCAGTACTTC; cdr3_aa: CAISDRAETQYF
v_call: TRBV2; cdr3_length: 14; d_call: .; clone_size: .; j_call: TRBJ2-5; cdr3_nt: TGTGCCAGCAGCCCCAGGACCCGGGGGGAGACCCAGTACTTC; cdr3_aa: CASSPRTRGETQYF
v_call: TRBV28; cdr3_length: 14; d_call: .; clone_size: few; j_call: TRBJ2-3; cdr3_nt: TGTGCCAGCAGTTTTGTGGCTGGCACAGATACGCAGTATTTT; cdr3_aa: CASSFVAGTDTQYF
v_call: TRBV6-5; cdr3_length: 13; d_call: .; clone_size: .; j_call: TRBJ1-5; cdr3_nt: TGTGCCAGCAGAGAACGAGGGAATCAGCCCCAGCATTTT; cdr3_aa: CASRERGNQPQHF
v_call: TRBV5-1; cdr3_length: 14; d_call: .; clone_size: .; j_call: TRBJ2-2; cdr3_nt: TGCGCCAGCAGCTTGGCCCTTGCCCCCGGGGAGCTGTTTTTT; cdr3_aa: CASSLALAPGELFF
v_call: TRBV7-9; cdr3_length: 14; d_call: TRBD2; clone_size: .; j_call: TRBJ2-7; cdr3_nt: TGTGCCAGCAGCCTAGCGGGAGGTTTTGAAGAGCAGTACTTC; cdr3_aa: CASSLAGGFEEQYF
v_call: TRBV7-9; cdr3_length: 16; d_call: .; clone_size: .; j_call: TRBJ1-4; cdr3_nt: TGTGCCAGCAGCTTAGCCAAGGCGGCGACTAATGAAAAACTGTTTTTT; cdr3_aa: CASSLAKAATNEKLFF
v_call: TRBV7-6; cdr3_length: 16; d_call: TRBD1; clone_size: once; j_call: TRBJ2-1; cdr3_nt: TGTGCCAGCAGCCGGACAGGTAACTTGAGGTTCGATGAGCAGTTCTTC; cdr3_aa: CASSRTGNLRFDEQFF
v_call: TRBV5-6; cdr3_length: 13; d_call: .; clone_size: few; j_call: TRBJ1-4; cdr3_nt: TGTGCCAGCAGCCTCCGGGGCGGAGAAAAACTGTTTTTT; cdr3_aa: CASSLRGGEKLFF
v_call: TRBV19; cdr3_length: 15; d_call: .; clone_size: .; j_call: TRBJ1-2; cdr3_nt: TGTGCCAGTAGTATCGACCGGGAACTGACGATTGGCTACACCTTC; cdr3_aa: CASSIDRELTIGYTF
v_call: TRBV19; cdr3_length: 17; d_call: .; clone_size: .; j_call: TRBJ1-1; cdr3_nt: TGTGCCAGTAGTATAGATCCCATTGAGGGGGAGAACACTGAAGCTTTCTTT; cdr3_aa: CASSIDPIEGENTEAFF
v_call: TRBV19; cdr3_length: 14; d_call: .; clone_size: once; j_call: TRBJ1-5; cdr3_nt: TGTGCCAGTAGTATACGAGACGGCAATCAGCCCCAGCATTTT; cdr3_aa: CASSIRDGNQPQHF
v_call: TRBV1; cdr3_length: 15; d_call: .; clone_size: .; j_call: TRBJ2-5; cdr3_nt: TGCACCAGCAGGCGCGAGCGGGGGTACCAAGAGACCCAGTACTTC; cdr3_aa: CTSRRERGYQETQYF
v_call: TRBV19; cdr3_length: 13; d_call: .; clone_size: once; j_call: TRBJ1-4; cdr3_nt: TGTGCCAGTAGTACAGCAACTAATGAAAAACTGTTTTTT; cdr3_aa: CASSTATNEKLFF
v_call: TRBV28; cdr3_length: 13; d_call: TRBD2; clone_size: .; j_call: TRBJ2-7; cdr3_nt: TGTGCCACCCTGGGACTAGCGGTCTACGAGCAGTACTTC; cdr3_aa: CATLGLAVYEQYF
v_call: TRBV5-4; cdr3_length: 15; d_call: TRBD1; clone_size: .; j_call: TRBJ1-1; cdr3_nt: TGTGCCAGCAGCTTGGGGCGACAGGGAGGAACTGAAGCTTTCTTT; cdr3_aa: CASSLGRQGGTEAFF